Listed below are T cell receptor beta chains from one sample, sequenced in a study of control samples from healthy donors and cancer patients. Sequencing used immunoSEQ multiplex PCR; TCRdb keeps in-frame clones, though not all of them. This table holds around 71,000 clones, about nine tenths found once. The sequencing sample was made of PBMCs. The receptors come from a woman aged 45-59 years with colorectal cancer. Both conserved end residues are part of each CDR3. A D gene is named only where the DNA matches it firmly. Clone size is stated in some rows and not others, as once, few, many or a class when expanded.

clone size	V gene	D gene	J gene	CDR3 DNA	CDR3 protein
once	TRBV5-6	.	TRBJ1-2	TGTGCCAGCCAGAATTCCATCCGGGGGAGCCACGGCTACACCTTC	CASQNSIRGSHGYTF
.	TRBV28	.	TRBJ2-7	TGTGCCAGCAGTTCCCACGGAAAGATATACGAGCAGTACTTC	CASSSHGKIYEQYF
.	TRBV28	.	TRBJ1-4	TGTGCCAGCACCACAGGGTACGTTGAAAAACTGTTTTTT	CASTTGYVEKLFF
once	TRBV3-1/TRBV3-2	.	TRBJ1-1	TGTGCCAGCACCCGAGACAGGCGGAACACTGAAGCTTTCTTT	CASTRDRRNTEAFF
medium-sized	TRBV19	TRBD2	TRBJ2-3	TGTGCCAGTAGTATCATAGCGGGAGCGGACACAGATACGCAGTATTTT	CASSIIAGADTDTQYF
.	TRBV28	.	TRBJ1-4	TGTGCCAGCAGTTTCCTTGTAGGAAATGAAAAACTGTTTTTT	CASSFLVGNEKLFF
.	TRBV5-1	.	TRBJ2-7	TGCGCCAGCCATAACCCCTCCGGGGACGAGCAGTACTTC	CASHNPSGDEQYF
.	TRBV9	TRBD2	TRBJ2-2	TGTGCCAGCAGCGACGGGACTAGCGGGAGGATGGGGGCCACCGGGGAGCTGTTTTTT	CASSDGTSGRMGATGELFF
.	TRBV6-5	.	TRBJ1-6	TGTGCCAGCCCATCAGAAAGCTCCTATAATTCACCCCTCCACTTT	CASPSESSYNSPLHF
.	TRBV19	.	TRBJ1-1	TGTGCCAGTAGTAGGAGGGGCCAAAACACTGAAGCTTTCTTT	CASSRRGQNTEAFF
.	TRBV5-1	.	TRBJ1-6	TGCGCCAGCAGCTTGGAACAGCCCGCTCCCCTCCACTTT	CASSLEQPAPLHF
.	TRBV5-1	.	TRBJ2-7	TGCGCCAGCAGCCCCAGGGTCCTCCGCGAGCAGTACTTC	CASSPRVLREQYF
once	TRBV25-1	.	TRBJ2-7	TGTGCCAGCAGTGAAGGAGGGCAGTACTCCTACGAGCAGTACTTC	CASSEGGQYSYEQYF
once	TRBV5-1	.	TRBJ2-1	TGCGCCAGCAGCTTGGGGCCGGGGAGCGAGCAGTTCTTC	CASSLGPGSEQFF
.	TRBV12-3/TRBV12-4	.	TRBJ1-2	TGTGCCAGCGCCCCAGGGAATAACTATGGCTACACCTTC	CASAPGNNYGYTF
.	TRBV6-6	TRBD2	TRBJ2-3	TGTGCCAGCAGTCGCATAGCGGGAGGGATAGCAGATACGCAGTATTTT	CASSRIAGGIADTQYF
.	TRBV1	.	TRBJ2-7	TGCACCAGCAGCCAAGATCACGGGGGGGGAACCTACGAGCAGTACTTC	CTSSQDHGGGTYEQYF
.	TRBV7-8	.	TRBJ2-7	TGTGCCAGCAGCAATAGCCAGGACGACGAGCAGTACTTC	CASSNSQDDEQYF
once	TRBV6-5	.	TRBJ1-3	TGTGCCAGCAGTCGGGGGTTCTCTGGAAACACCATATATTTT	CASSRGFSGNTIYF
.	TRBV27	.	TRBJ2-3	TGTGCCAGCAGTCCGAAACTAGCCCCCACAGATACGCAGTATTTT	CASSPKLAPTDTQYF
.	TRBV29-1	TRBD1	TRBJ1-1	TGCAGCTTTAGAGCGACAGGGGTCTCTGAAGCTTTCTTT	CSFRATGVSEAFF
.	TRBV19	.	TRBJ2-7	TGTGCCAGTAGGATGGGGCACAATTCGGGCGAGCAGTACTTC	CASRMGHNSGEQYF
.	TRBV5-8	.	TRBJ1-4	TGTGCCAGCACTACCAAGGGGGGGCGCGGTGAAAAACTGTTTTTT	CASTTKGGRGEKLFF
.	TRBV21-1	.	TRBJ1-2	TGTGCCAGCAGCGCCCTAGGACCGGGAAACGGTGGCTACACCTTC	CASSALGPGNGGYTF
.	TRBV6-6	.	TRBJ2-1	TGTGCCAGCAGTTACTCGAGCAGGGAGAGTAATGAGCAGTTCTTC	CASSYSSRESNEQFF
.	TRBV18	TRBD1	TRBJ2-5	TGTGCCAGCTCACCACCCCGGGGACAGGGCCAAGAGACCCAGTACTTC	CASSPPRGQGQETQYF
.	TRBV6-2/TRBV6-3	.	TRBJ1-1	TGTGCCAGCAGTTATAGGTTAGTGAACACTGAAGCTTTCTTT	CASSYRLVNTEAFF
.	TRBV11-2	TRBD2	TRBJ2-2	TGTGCCAGCACCATGGGGGGACTAGCGCGCACCGGGGAGCTGTTTTTT	CASTMGGLARTGELFF
.	TRBV30	.	TRBJ1-4	TGTGCCTGGGGACAGTCCCGAGGTGAAAAACTGTTTTTT	CAWGQSRGEKLFF
.	TRBV3-1/TRBV3-2	.	TRBJ2-6	TGTGCCAGCAGCCAAGGGGCTGGGGCCAACGTCCTGACTTTC	CASSQGAGANVLTF
.	TRBV30	.	TRBJ1-1	TGTGCCTGGAGTGTACTCGGGCTGGACAGAGAAGCTTTCTTT	CAWSVLGLDREAFF
.	TRBV5-8	.	TRBJ1-4	TGTGCCAGCAGCTTGTATAGGGGCAGGGTTGAAAAACTGTTTTTT	CASSLYRGRVEKLFF
.	TRBV7-9	.	TRBJ1-3	TGTGCCAGCAGCCAAGGAGGGAACTCTGGAAACACCATATATTTT	CASSQGGNSGNTIYF
.	TRBV7-3	TRBD1	TRBJ1-6	TGTGCCAGCAGCCAGGGACAGGGGCGTTCTTTTGGGAATTCACCCCTCCACTTT	CASSQGQGRSFGNSPLHF
.	TRBV19	.	TRBJ2-3	TGTGCCACTTCCCTAGATACGCAGTATTTT	CATSLDTQYF
.	TRBV3-1/TRBV3-2	.	TRBJ1-1	TGTGCCAGCAGCCAGGGGGGGCGCCTCTTCTTT	CASSQGGRLFF
.	TRBV11-2	.	TRBJ1-1	TGTGCCAGCAGCTTATGGCTCCGCGGGACTGAAGCTTTCTTT	CASSLWLRGTEAFF
once	TRBV5-1	.	TRBJ1-2	TGCGCCAGCAGCGGGATTTACGGCTACACCTTC	CASSGIYGYTF
.	TRBV12-3/TRBV12-4	.	TRBJ2-3	TGTGCCACCGAGGGTCCTGTTACAGATACGCAGTATTTT	CATEGPVTDTQYF
.	TRBV5-1	TRBD1	TRBJ1-3	TGCGCCAGCAGCCCCTACCGGACAGGGACCTCTGGAAACACCATATATTTT	CASSPYRTGTSGNTIYF
.	TRBV2	.	TRBJ1-6	TGTGCCAGCAGTGGACAGGATAATTCACCCCTCCACTTT	CASSGQDNSPLHF
.	TRBV25-1	.	TRBJ2-5	TGTGCCAGCAGTGAATATAACGAATACCAAGAGACCCAGTACTTC	CASSEYNEYQETQYF
once	TRBV7-2	.	TRBJ1-6	TGTGCCAGTGGACCGGGGAGACAGATTAATTCACCCCTCCACTTT	CASGPGRQINSPLHF
.	TRBV5-4	TRBD2	TRBJ2-7	TGTGCCAGCAGCTTGGCCGGGGGGAACGCTTATACAGAGCAGTACTTC	CASSLAGGNAYTEQYF
.	TRBV5-1	.	TRBJ2-6	TGCGCCAGCAGCACCGGGAACGTGGGGGCGGCTGGGGCCAACGTCCTGACTTTC	CASSTGNVGAAGANVLTF
.	TRBV7-7	TRBD1	TRBJ2-7	TGTGCTAGCGGCTTAGGACAGGGGGGACGCTACGAGCAGTACTTC	CASGLGQGGRYEQYF
.	TRBV27	.	TRBJ2-3	TGTGCCAGCAGTTTCCGCGACCCGTCCGGGTTGCTTAATACGCAGTATTTT	CASSFRDPSGLLNTQYF
.	TRBV5-6	TRBD2	TRBJ2-7	TGTGCCAGCAGCACGGGCAGCGGGAGATCAAGCGAGCAGTACTTC	CASSTGSGRSSEQYF
.	TRBV7-9	TRBD2	TRBJ2-3	TGTGCCAGCAGCCCGCTCGCGGGGGGCGGTCTTAGCACAGATACGCAGTATTTT	CASSPLAGGGLSTDTQYF
once	TRBV10-3	TRBD1	TRBJ2-7	TGTGCCATCCGGGACAGTGCCTACGAGCAGTACTTC	CAIRDSAYEQYF
.	TRBV6-5	TRBD1	TRBJ2-7	TGTGCCAGCAGGAGACAGGGGTTTGGGTCCTACGAGCAGTACTTC	CASRRQGFGSYEQYF
.	TRBV11-2	TRBD2	TRBJ2-7	TGTGCCAGCAGCCCGATCACTAGCGGGAGGAGATACGAGCAGTACTTC	CASSPITSGRRYEQYF
.	TRBV5-1	.	TRBJ1-2	TGCGCCAGCAGCTCCCAGCCCCAGGGCGACGGCTATGGCTACACCTTC	CASSSQPQGDGYGYTF
.	TRBV3-1/TRBV3-2	.	TRBJ2-4	TGTGCCAGCAGCCCGGGACATAGGGGGGACATTCAGTACTTC	CASSPGHRGDIQYF
.	TRBV5-8	TRBD1	TRBJ1-1	TGTGCCAGCAGCAGCGACAGGGTCCCGGGTACTGAAGCTTTCTTT	CASSSDRVPGTEAFF
.	TRBV10-1	.	TRBJ2-3	TGCGCCAGCCGACCGGGACCCGGGGATACGCAGTATTTT	CASRPGPGDTQYF
.	TRBV3-1/TRBV3-2	.	TRBJ1-1	TGTGCCAGCAGCCAAGAGCCGGGAGGGGTCACTGAAGCTTTCTTT	CASSQEPGGVTEAFF
.	TRBV5-1	.	TRBJ2-3	TGCGCCAGCAGCGTCCCCGGAGATACGCAGTATTTT	CASSVPGDTQYF
.	TRBV10-3	.	TRBJ1-5	TGTGCCATCAGTGGCGCGGGGGGAGGCCAGCCCCAGCATTTT	CAISGAGGGQPQHF
.	TRBV5-1	.	TRBJ1-1	TGCGCCAGCAGCCGAACGGGACCTTCTATGAACACTGAAGCTTTCTTT	CASSRTGPSMNTEAFF